Detailed here is one T cell receptor beta chain. No antigen is known for it. Primers for the PCR totalled 60 Vbeta and 13 Jbeta. TCRdb keeps only in-frame clones here, not all; method: immunoSEQ multiplex PCR. The sample carries fewer than 85,000 clones, 60% to 85% recorded once. This sample was taken from a study of cytomegalovirus exposure and HLA in healthy donors. Study-level findings and limits: Follow-up analysis seemed to connect common viral pathogens with several of the most significant clusters identified.

Germline V gene sequence: CDR1 SGHVS, CDR2 FNYEAQ. The CDR3 covers 15 residues. The trim removed 3 bases at V and 3 bases at J, leaving 4 bases unmatched. This sequence was found in a man younger than 35 in good health and CMV-seropositive. The sample taken for sequencing was PBMCs. The genes are TRBV7-6 and TRBJ2-3, with 9 nucleotides matching TRBD2. The CDR3 loop reads CASSFYGLATDTQYF. DNA of the CDR3: TGTGCCAGCAGCTTCTACGGACTAGCGACAGATACGCAGTATTTT.